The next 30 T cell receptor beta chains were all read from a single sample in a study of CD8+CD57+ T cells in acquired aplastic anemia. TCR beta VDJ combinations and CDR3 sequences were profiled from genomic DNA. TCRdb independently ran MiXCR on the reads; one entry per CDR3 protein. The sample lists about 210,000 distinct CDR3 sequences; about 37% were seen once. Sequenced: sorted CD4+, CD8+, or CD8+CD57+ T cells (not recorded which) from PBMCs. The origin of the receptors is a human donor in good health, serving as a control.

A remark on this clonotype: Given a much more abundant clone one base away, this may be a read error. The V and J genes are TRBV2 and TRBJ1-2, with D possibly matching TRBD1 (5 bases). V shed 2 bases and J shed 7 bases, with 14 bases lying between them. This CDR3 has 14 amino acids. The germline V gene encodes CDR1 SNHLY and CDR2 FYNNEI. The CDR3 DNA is TGTGCCAGCAGTGAATTTCGGGGCGACTGTGGCTACACCTTC. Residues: CASSEFRGDCGYTF.

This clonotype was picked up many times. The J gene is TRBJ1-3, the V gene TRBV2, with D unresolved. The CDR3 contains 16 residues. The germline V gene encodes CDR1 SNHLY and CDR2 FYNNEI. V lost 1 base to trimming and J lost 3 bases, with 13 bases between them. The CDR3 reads CASSEGRERSGNTIYF. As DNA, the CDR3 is TGTGCCAGCAGTGAAGGGAGGGAGAGGAGTGGAAACACCATATATTTT.

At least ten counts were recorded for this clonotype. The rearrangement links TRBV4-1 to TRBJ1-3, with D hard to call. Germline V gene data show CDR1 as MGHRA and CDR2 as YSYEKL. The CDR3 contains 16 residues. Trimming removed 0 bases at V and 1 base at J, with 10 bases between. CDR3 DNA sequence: TGCGCCAGCAGCCAAGAGCCTAGTAGGTCTGGAAACACCATATATTTT. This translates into CASSQEPSRSGNTIYF.

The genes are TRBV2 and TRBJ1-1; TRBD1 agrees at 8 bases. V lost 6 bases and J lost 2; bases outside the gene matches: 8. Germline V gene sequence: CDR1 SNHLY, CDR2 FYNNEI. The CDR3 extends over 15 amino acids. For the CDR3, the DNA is TGTGCCAGCAGCCCCGACAGGGGTCATAACACTGAAGCTTTCTTT. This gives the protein CASSPDRGHNTEAFF. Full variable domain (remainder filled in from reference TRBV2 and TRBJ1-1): EPEVTQTPSHQVTQMGQEVILRCVPISNHLYFYWYRQILGQKVEFLVSFYNNEISEKSEIFDDQFSVERPDGSNFTLKIRSTKLEDSAMYFCASSPDRGHNTEAFFGQGTRLTVV.

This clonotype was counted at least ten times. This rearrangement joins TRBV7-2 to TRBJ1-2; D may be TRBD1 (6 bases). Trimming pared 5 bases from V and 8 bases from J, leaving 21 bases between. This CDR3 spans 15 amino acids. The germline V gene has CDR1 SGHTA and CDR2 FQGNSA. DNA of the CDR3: TGTGCCAGCAGCCTCCGAATAGGGGGGACGGGGGGCTACACCTTC. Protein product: CASSLRIGGTGGYTF. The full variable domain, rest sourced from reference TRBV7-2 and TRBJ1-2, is GAGVSQSPSNKVTEKGKDVELRCDPISGHTALYWYRQSLGQGLEFLIYFQGNSAPDKSGLPSDRFSAERTGGSVSTLTIQRTQQEDSAVYLCASSLRIGGTGGYTFGSGTRLTVV.

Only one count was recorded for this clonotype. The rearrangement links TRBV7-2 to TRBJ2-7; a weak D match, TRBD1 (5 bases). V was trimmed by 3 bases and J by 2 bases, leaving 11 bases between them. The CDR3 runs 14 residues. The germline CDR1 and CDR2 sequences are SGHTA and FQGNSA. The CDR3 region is CASSFWGQAYEQYF. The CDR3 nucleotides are TGTGCCAGCAGCTTCTGGGGCCAAGCCTACGAGCAGTACTTC.

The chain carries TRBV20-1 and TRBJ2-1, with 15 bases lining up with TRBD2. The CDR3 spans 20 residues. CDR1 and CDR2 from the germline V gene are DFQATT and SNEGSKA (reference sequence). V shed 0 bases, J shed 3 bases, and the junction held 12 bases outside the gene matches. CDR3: CSAREHRGTSGRNLYNEQFF. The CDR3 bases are TGCAGTGCTAGAGAACACCGGGGGACTAGCGGGAGGAACCTCTACAATGAGCAGTTCTTC.

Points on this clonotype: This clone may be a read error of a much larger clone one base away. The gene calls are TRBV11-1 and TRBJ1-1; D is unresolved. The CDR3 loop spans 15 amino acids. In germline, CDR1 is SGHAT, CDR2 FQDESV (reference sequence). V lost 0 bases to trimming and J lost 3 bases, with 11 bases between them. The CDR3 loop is CASSLAPYSDTEAFF. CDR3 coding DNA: TGTGCCAGCAGCTTAGCCCCTTACTCAGACACTGAAGCTTTCTTT. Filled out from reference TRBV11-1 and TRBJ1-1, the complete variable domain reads EAEVAQSPRYKITEKSQAVAFWCDPISGHATLYWYRQILGQGPELLVQFQDESVVDDSQLPKDRFSAERLKGVDSTLKIQPAELGDSAMYLCASSLAPYSDTEAFFGQGTRLTVV.

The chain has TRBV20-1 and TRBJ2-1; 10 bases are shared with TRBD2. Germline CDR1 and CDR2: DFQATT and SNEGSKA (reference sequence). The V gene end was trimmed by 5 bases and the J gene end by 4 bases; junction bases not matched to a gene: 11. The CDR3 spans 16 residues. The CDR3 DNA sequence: TGCAGTGCTCCAAAACTTAGCGGGGGGTCTTACAATGAGCAGTTCTTC. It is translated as CSAPKLSGGSYNEQFF.

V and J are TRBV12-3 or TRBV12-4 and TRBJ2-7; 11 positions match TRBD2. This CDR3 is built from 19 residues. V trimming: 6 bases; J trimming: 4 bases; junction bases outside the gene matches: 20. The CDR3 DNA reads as TGTGCCAGCAGCCCGGGACTAGCGGCCGTAGACCTCCCCGAATACGAGCAGTACTTC. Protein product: CASSPGLAAVDLPEYEQYF.

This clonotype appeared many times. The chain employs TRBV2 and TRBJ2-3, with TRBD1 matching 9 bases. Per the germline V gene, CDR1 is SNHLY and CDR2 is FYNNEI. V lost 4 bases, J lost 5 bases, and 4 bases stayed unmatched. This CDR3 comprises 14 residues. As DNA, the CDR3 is TGTGCCAGCAGTGGACAGGGGGACGGAGATACGCAGTATTTT. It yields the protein CASSGQGDGDTQYF.

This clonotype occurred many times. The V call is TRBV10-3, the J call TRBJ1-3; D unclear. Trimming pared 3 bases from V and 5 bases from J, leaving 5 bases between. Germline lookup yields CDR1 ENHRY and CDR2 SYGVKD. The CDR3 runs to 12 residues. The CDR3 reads CAISESRNTIYF. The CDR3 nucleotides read TGTGCCATCAGTGAATCCAGAAACACCATATATTTT.

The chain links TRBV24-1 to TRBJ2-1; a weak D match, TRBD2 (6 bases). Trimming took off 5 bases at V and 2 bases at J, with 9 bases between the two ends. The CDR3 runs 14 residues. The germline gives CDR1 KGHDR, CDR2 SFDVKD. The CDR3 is CATSGRAAYNEQFF. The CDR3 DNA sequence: TGTGCCACCAGTGGGAGGGCCGCCTACAATGAGCAGTTCTTC.

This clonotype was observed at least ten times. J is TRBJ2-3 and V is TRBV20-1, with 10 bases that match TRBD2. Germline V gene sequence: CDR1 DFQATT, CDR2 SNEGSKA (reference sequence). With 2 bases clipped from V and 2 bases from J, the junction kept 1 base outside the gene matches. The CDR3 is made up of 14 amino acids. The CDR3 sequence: CSARSGGATDTQYF. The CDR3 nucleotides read TGCAGTGCTAGAAGCGGGGGGGCCACAGATACGCAGTATTTT.

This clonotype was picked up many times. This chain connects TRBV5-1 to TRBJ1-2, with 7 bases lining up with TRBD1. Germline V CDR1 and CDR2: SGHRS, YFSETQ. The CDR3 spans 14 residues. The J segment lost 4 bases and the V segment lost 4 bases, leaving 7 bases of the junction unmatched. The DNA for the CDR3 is TGCGCCAGCAGCCCGGGACAGATCCCCTATGGCTACACCTTC. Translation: CASSPGQIPYGYTF.

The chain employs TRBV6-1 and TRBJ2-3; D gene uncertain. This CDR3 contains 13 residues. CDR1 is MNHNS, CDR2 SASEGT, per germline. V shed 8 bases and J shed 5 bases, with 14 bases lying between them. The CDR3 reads CASLAEWEDTQYF. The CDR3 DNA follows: TGTGCCAGCTTAGCAGAGTGGGAAGATACGCAGTATTTT.

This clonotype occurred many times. CDR3 sequence (DNA): TGTGCCAGCAGCTACCACACGACAGGGCTGAACTATGGCTACACCTTC. Translating gives CASSYHTTGLNYGYTF. The gene calls are TRBV7-9 and TRBJ1-2, with TRBD1 identical over 7 bases. CDR3 size: 16 residues. Germline V gives CDR1 SEHNR, CDR2 FQNEAQ (reference sequence). V trimming: 4 bases; J trimming: 2 bases; junction bases outside the gene matches: 10.

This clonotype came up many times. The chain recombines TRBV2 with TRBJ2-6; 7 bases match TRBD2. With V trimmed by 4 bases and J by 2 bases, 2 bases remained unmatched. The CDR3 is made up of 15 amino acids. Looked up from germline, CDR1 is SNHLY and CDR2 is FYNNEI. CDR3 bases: TGTGCCAGCAGTGGTCGGGGGGCTGGGGCCAACGTCCTGACTTTC. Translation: CASSGRGAGANVLTF.

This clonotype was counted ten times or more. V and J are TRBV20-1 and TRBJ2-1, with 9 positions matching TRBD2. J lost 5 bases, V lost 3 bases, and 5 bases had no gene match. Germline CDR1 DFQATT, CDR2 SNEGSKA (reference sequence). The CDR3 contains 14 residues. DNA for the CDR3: TGCAGTGCTAGTGGTCTAGCGGGAAACAATGAGCAGTTCTTC. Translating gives CSASGLAGNNEQFF.

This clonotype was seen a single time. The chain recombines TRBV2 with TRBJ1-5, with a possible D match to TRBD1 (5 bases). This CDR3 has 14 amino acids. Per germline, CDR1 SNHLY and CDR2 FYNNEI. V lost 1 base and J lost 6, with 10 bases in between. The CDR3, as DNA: TGTGCCAGCAGTGAAGGGGGGTCTTTTCAGCCCCAGCATTTT. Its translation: CASSEGGSFQPQHF.

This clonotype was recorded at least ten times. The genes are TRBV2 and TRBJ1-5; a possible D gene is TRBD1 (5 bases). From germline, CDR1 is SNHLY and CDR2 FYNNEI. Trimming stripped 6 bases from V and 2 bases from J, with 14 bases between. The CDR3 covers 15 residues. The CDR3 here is CASRVAGGGNQPQHF. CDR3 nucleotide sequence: TGTGCCAGCAGAGTCGCGGGGGGTGGCAATCAGCCCCAGCATTTT.

The CDR3 coding sequence is TGTGCCAGCAGCTTACAGGCTAGCGGACAAGAGACCCAGTACTTC. It translates to CASSLQASGQETQYF. The V and J genes are TRBV7-2 and TRBJ2-5, with 7 nucleotides matching TRBD2. The ends lost 2 bases at V and 2 bases at J; junction bases unmatched: 5. The CDR3 length is 15 residues. Germline values: CDR1 SGHTA, CDR2 FQGNSA.

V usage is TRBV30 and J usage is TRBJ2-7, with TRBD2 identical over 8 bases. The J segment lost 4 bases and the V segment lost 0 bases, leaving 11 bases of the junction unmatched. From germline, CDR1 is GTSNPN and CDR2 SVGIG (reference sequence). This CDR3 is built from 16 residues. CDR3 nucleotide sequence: TGTGCCTGGAGTGTACTAGGGCGGGGGGCGGCGTACGAGCAGTACTTC. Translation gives CAWSVLGRGAAYEQYF. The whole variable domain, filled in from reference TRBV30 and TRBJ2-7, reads SQTIHQWPATLVQPVGSPLSLECTVEGTSNPNLYWYRQAAGRGLQLLFYSVGIGQISSEVPQNLSASRPQDRQFILSSKKLLLSDSGFYLCAWSVLGRGAAYEQYFGPGTRLTVT.

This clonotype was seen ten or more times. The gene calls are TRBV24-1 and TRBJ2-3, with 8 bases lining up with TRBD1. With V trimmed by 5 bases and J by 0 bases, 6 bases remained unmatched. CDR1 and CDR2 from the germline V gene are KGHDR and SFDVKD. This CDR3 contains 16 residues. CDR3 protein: CATSGGTGRSTDTQYF. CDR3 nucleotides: TGTGCCACCAGTGGGGGGACAGGACGCAGCACAGATACGCAGTATTTT.

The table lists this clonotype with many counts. In DNA form, the CDR3 reads TGTGCCAGCAGGATAAATCAGCCCCAGCATTTT. Amino acids: CASRINQPQHF. The gene calls are TRBV2 and TRBJ1-5; D unresolved. The CDR3 length is 11 residues. Germline CDR1 SNHLY, CDR2 FYNNEI. Trimming cost V 6 bases and J 4 bases, with 4 bases left between them.

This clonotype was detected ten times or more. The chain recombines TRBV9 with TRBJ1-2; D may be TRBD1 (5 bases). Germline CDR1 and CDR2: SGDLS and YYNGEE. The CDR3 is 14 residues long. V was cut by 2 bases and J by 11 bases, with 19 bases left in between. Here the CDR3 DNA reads TGTGCCAGCAGCGTTGGACAAGCCGGCATGGGGTACACCTTC. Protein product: CASSVGQAGMGYTF.

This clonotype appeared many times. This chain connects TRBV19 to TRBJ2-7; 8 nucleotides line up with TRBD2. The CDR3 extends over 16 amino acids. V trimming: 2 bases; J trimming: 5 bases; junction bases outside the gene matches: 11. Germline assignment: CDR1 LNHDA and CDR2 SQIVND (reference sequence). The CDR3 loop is CASSIREGLGYNEQYF. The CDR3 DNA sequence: TGTGCCAGTAGTATACGGGAGGGACTCGGCTACAACGAGCAGTACTTC. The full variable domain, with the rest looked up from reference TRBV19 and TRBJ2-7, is DGGITQSPKYLFRKEGQNVTLSCEQNLNHDAMYWYRQDPGQGLRLIYYSQIVNDFQKGDIAEGYSVSREKKESFPLTVTSAQKNPTAFYLCASSIREGLGYNEQYFGPGTRLTVT.

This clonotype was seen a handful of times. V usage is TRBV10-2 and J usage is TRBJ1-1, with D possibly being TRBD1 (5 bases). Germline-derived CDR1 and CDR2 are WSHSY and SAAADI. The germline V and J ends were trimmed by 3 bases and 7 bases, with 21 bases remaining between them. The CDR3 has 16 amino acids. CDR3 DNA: TGCGCCAGCAGTGACTCCTGGACCGGGGGATGGGGTGAAGCTTTCTTT. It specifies CASSDSWTGGWGEAFF.

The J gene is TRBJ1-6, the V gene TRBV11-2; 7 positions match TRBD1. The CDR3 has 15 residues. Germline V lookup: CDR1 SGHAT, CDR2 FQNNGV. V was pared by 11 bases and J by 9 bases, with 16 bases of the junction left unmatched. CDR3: CAWTDTGALSSPLHF. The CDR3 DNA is TGTGCCTGGACCGACACAGGGGCATTGAGTTCACCCCTCCACTTT.

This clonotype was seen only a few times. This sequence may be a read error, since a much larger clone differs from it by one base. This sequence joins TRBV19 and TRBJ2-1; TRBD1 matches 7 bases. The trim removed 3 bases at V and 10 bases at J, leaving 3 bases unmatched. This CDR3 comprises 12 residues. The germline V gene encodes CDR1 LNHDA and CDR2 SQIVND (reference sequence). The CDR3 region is CASSIQGEEQFF. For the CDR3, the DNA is TGTGCCAGTAGTATCCAGGGGGAAGAGCAGTTCTTC.